This is a list of T cell receptor beta chains from one sample in a study of human T cells and chemical hapten exposure. From the RACE reads, TCRdb called clonotypes with MiXCR, one entry per CDR3 protein. Of 50,000 to 65,000 distinct CDR3 sequences listed, around a tenth are singletons. The specimen was whole blood, collected in connection with sensitization to the hapten diphenylcyclopropenone (DPC). Receptors were obtained from a woman aged 40 to 50 with alopecia areata. Some clones in this sample may be carry-over from other donors' samples. Both conserved end residues are part of each CDR3. D genes are given only for firm matches. Size values are once, few and many counts, or a class for expanded clones, and some rows have none.

TRBV5-1	-	TRBJ2-2	15	few	TGCGCCAGCAGCTTGGGAAGGGGCAGGACCGGGGAGCTGTTTTTT	CASSLGRGRTGELFF
TRBV2	-	TRBJ1-5	16	many	TGTGCCAGCAGCAAAGACCAGGTTTATAGCAATCAGCCCCAGCATTTT	CASSKDQVYSNQPQHF
TRBV12-3/TRBV12-4	-	TRBJ2-2	15	many	TGTGCCAGCAGTGGGGGACTTACGAACACCGGGGAGCTGTTTTTT	CASSGGLTNTGELFF
TRBV7-9	TRBD1	TRBJ2-7	16	many	TGTGCCAGCAGCGTAGTGACCGGGACAGGGGCCTACGAGCAGTACTTC	CASSVVTGTGAYEQYF
TRBV6-1	-	TRBJ2-7	13	many	TGTGCCAGCATCCGGGACGTAGCCTACGAGCAGTACTTC	CASIRDVAYEQYF
TRBV12-3/TRBV12-4	TRBD2	TRBJ2-3	16	many	TGTGCCAGCAGCCGCCGGGGGGGACGGGGGACAGATACGCAGTATTTT	CASSRRGGRGTDTQYF
TRBV5-1	-	TRBJ2-3	13	few	TGCGCCAGCAGCTTGCAGGGGACAGATACGCAGTATTTT	CASSLQGTDTQYF
TRBV7-2	TRBD2	TRBJ2-5	17	many	TGTGCCAGCAGCTTAGGAGTAGGACTAGCGAGCCAAGAGACCCAGTACTTC	CASSLGVGLASQETQYF
TRBV6-1	TRBD1	TRBJ2-6	15	many	TGTGCCAACGGACAGGGGGGCTCTGGGGCCAACGTCCTGACTTTC	CANGQGGSGANVLTF
TRBV11-2	TRBD2	TRBJ2-1	15	few	TGTGCCAGCAGCCCGGGACTAGCGGGCGACAATGAGCAGTTCTTC	CASSPGLAGDNEQFF
TRBV7-8	TRBD2	TRBJ2-3	18	many	TGTGCCAGCAGCCGAAGGGCTAGCGGGGGGCCTAGCACAGATACGCAGTATTTT	CASSRRASGGPSTDTQYF
TRBV20-1	-	TRBJ2-1	15	many	TGCAGTGCTGGAACCATCCTGGGCTCCTACAATGAGCAGTTCTTC	CSAGTILGSYNEQFF
TRBV5-4	TRBD2	TRBJ2-3	15	-	TGTGCCAGCAGCTTATTCGGACTAGCGCAAGATACGCAGTATTTT	CASSLFGLAQDTQYF
TRBV20-1	-	TRBJ1-5	16	few	TGCAGTGCTATCGGACAGCCCTGGGATAGCAATCAGCCCCAGCATTTT	CSAIGQPWDSNQPQHF
TRBV2	-	TRBJ1-3	14	few	TGTGCCAGCAAACAAGGGACCTCTGGAAACACCATATATTTT	CASKQGTSGNTIYF
TRBV3-1	TRBD1	TRBJ2-7	11	many	TGTGCCAGCAGCCAACTGGACAGGGTGGCCTTC	CASSQLDRVAF
TRBV7-2	-	TRBJ2-3	14	-	TGTGCCAGCAGCTTAAAACTAGCCCCCGATACGCAGTATTTT	CASSLKLAPDTQYF
TRBV20-1	-	TRBJ2-3	11	many	TGCAGTGTCAGAGGTGCAGATACGCAGTATTTT	CSVRGADTQYF
TRBV3-1	TRBD1	TRBJ2-1	15	few	TGTGCCAGCAGCCAGAGACAGGGGGCGGTCAATGAGCAGTTCTTC	CASSQRQGAVNEQFF
TRBV6-2/TRBV6-3	-	TRBJ1-6	15	-	TGTGCCAGCAGTCCCTCGGGACACGAGAATTCACCCCTCCACTTT	CASSPSGHENSPLHF
TRBV20-1	-	TRBJ2-3	15	many	TGCAGTGCGCCGAACCAGGGAATTAGCACAGATACGCAGTATTTT	CSAPNQGISTDTQYF
TRBV5-1	TRBD2	TRBJ2-3	16	many	TGCGCCAGCGGCCACGAGCAGCGGGGGTTTATAGATACGCAGTATTTT	CASGHEQRGFIDTQYF
TRBV6-2/TRBV6-3	-	TRBJ1-1	11	-	TGTGCCAGCAGTTACGGGACTGAAGCTTTCTTT	CASSYGTEAFF
TRBV5-1	-	TRBJ2-7	14	many	TGCGCCAGCAGCTTGGGAAGCGGTTCCTACGAGCAGTACTTC	CASSLGSGSYEQYF
TRBV6-5	TRBD1	TRBJ2-3	15	many	TGTGCCAGCACCCCGGGACAGCCTAGCACAGATACGCAGTATTTT	CASTPGQPSTDTQYF
TRBV10-3	-	TRBJ2-1	12	-	TGTGCCATCAGTGTTCGTGGGAATGAGCAGTTCTTC	CAISVRGNEQFF
TRBV6-1	-	TRBJ1-1	14	many	TGTGCCATACATACTCTAAGATTGAACACTGAAGCTTTCTTT	CAIHTLRLNTEAFF
TRBV7-2	TRBD1	TRBJ2-5	14	-	TGTGCCAGCAGCTTCACAGGGGGCTCGGAGACCCAGTACTTC	CASSFTGGSETQYF
TRBV28	-	TRBJ2-5	10	many	TGTGCCAGCAGTCGAGAGACCCAGTACTTC	CASSRETQYF
TRBV7-9	-	TRBJ1-2	16	many	TGTGCCAGCGGGACAACGACCGGCGGGGCGGTATATGGCTACACCTTC	CASGTTTGGAVYGYTF
TRBV5-1	-	TRBJ2-7	16	many	TGCGCCAGCAGCCCCACACTTCTTGAGAGCACCTACGAGCAGTACTTC	CASSPTLLESTYEQYF
TRBV3-1	TRBD2	TRBJ2-1	17	many	TGTGCCAGCAGCCAAGACTCTTACGGACTAGCGGGGAATGAGCAGTTCTTC	CASSQDSYGLAGNEQFF
TRBV11-2	-	TRBJ1-4	18	many	TGTGCCAGCAGCTTATATGGAGGGGACATCGCAACTAATGAAAAACTGTTTTTT	CASSLYGGDIATNEKLFF
TRBV4-1	-	TRBJ1-1	12	-	TGCGCCAGCAGCTACGATAACACTGAAGCTTTCTTT	CASSYDNTEAFF
TRBV3-1	-	TRBJ2-7	14	many	TGTGCCAGCAGCCAATCTCGGGGGTCCGGGGAGCAGTACTTC	CASSQSRGSGEQYF
TRBV6-2/TRBV6-3	-	TRBJ1-5	15	-	TGTGCCAGCACCCTCCCGGGGGACCCCAATCAGCCCCAGCATTTT	CASTLPGDPNQPQHF
TRBV29-1	TRBD2	TRBJ2-3	14	few	TGCAGCGTTGAAGGGGGGGGGACCACAGATACGCAGTATTTT	CSVEGGGTTDTQYF
TRBV20-1	-	TRBJ2-1	15	many	TGCAGTGCTAGAGAGCTGGGACCTCGAAACAATGAGCAGTTCTTC	CSARELGPRNNEQFF
TRBV28	-	TRBJ2-7	14	many	TGTGCCAGCAGAACAGACAGGATCTCCTACGAGCAGTACTTC	CASRTDRISYEQYF
TRBV5-1	-	TRBJ2-2	14	many	TGCGCCAGCAGCTTGCTGCAGGCCACCGGGGAGCTGTTTTTT	CASSLLQATGELFF
TRBV27	TRBD1	TRBJ1-4	15	-	TGTGCCAGCAGTAGAACCGGGACAGGGGAACGAAAACTGTTTTTT	CASSRTGTGERKLFF
TRBV19	-	TRBJ2-7	14	many	TGTGCCAGTAGTATTGGGGTCAGCTCCTACGAGCAGTACTTC	CASSIGVSSYEQYF
TRBV4-1	TRBD1	TRBJ2-1	15	many	TGCGCCAGCAGCTCTGGACAGGGGGGCCGCAATGAGCAGTTCTTC	CASSSGQGGRNEQFF
TRBV20-1	-	TRBJ1-6	13	-	TGCAGTGCTAGAGATTTAAGAAATTCACCCCTCCACTTT	CSARDLRNSPLHF
TRBV28	-	TRBJ2-1	14	many	TGTGCCAGCAGTGCAGGGTTAAGGTCCAACGAGCAGTTCTTC	CASSAGLRSNEQFF
TRBV7-2	TRBD2	TRBJ2-2	16	many	TGTGCCAGCAGCCTAATTTTAAGCGGGGGGAGCGGGGAGCTGTTTTTT	CASSLILSGGSGELFF
TRBV19	-	TRBJ2-1	19	few	TGTGCCAGTAGTATATCACAGCGTCTGGAGATAAGCTCCTACAATGAGCAGTTCTTC	CASSISQRLEISSYNEQFF
TRBV3-1	TRBD1	TRBJ1-6	15	many	TGTGCCAGCAGCCAACAACAGGGGCGAAATTCACCCCTCCACTTT	CASSQQQGRNSPLHF